These 22 T cell receptor beta chains were all obtained from the same sample, sequenced in a study of T-cell reconstitution after alpha-beta-depleted transplantation in children. A TCRbeta library incorporating unique molecular identifiers was prepared. TCRdb reprocessed the PCR reads with MiXCR, giving one entry per CDR3 protein. The table includes hundreds of thousands of distinct CDR3 sequences, 20% to 30% detected once. Sequenced material: PBMCs, mostly from graft donor cells, taken 360 days after TCRalphabeta/CD19-depleted stem cell transplant. These receptors were obtained from a female patient between 2 and 15 years old who had a stem cell transplant for congenital amegakaryocytic thrombocytopenia, so the T cells may come from the graft donor.

The sample holds one count of this clonotype. The chain links TRBV6-2 or TRBV6-3 to TRBJ2-4; D remains ambiguous. The CDR3 runs 15 residues. Trimming cost V 2 bases and J 3 bases, with 11 bases left between them. CDR1 is MNHEY, CDR2 SVGEGT, per germline. As DNA, the CDR3 is TGTGCCAGCAGTTACGGTTCCCTCCGCAAAAACATTCAGTACTTC. Translation: CASSYGSLRKNIQYF.

The rearrangement links TRBV12-3 or TRBV12-4 to TRBJ2-3; TRBD1 agrees at 7 bases. The CDR3 covers 16 residues. With V trimmed by 6 bases and J by 6 bases, 15 bases remained unmatched. CDR3 amino acids: CASSPVPDRAGDTQYF. CDR3 DNA sequence: TGTGCCAGCAGCCCCGTCCCTGACAGGGCAGGGGATACGCAGTATTTT.

This clonotype has more than one count but fewer than ten. The J gene is TRBJ2-3, the V gene TRBV9, with D possibly being TRBD1 or TRBD2 (5 bases each). The CDR3 contains 16 residues. V gave up 0 bases and J gave up 2 bases, with 13 bases separating them. Germline loops: CDR1 SGDLS, CDR2 YYNGEE. This chain's CDR3 is CASSVASGPPTDTQYF. In DNA form, the CDR3 reads TGTGCCAGCAGCGTAGCGTCGGGGCCCCCCACAGATACGCAGTATTTT.

The chain links TRBV7-8 to TRBJ1-5; no firm D call. This CDR3 contains 15 residues. CDR1 SGHVS and CDR2 FQNEAQ come from the germline V gene. V gave up 5 bases and J gave up 0 bases, with 11 bases separating them. The CDR3 reads CASSPSRLSNQPQHF. The CDR3, as DNA: TGTGCCAGCAGCCCCAGCAGACTTAGCAATCAGCCCCAGCATTTT.

V usage is TRBV7-9 and J usage is TRBJ2-1; TRBD2 aligns across 7 bases. Trimming cost V 3 bases and J 7 bases; bases outside gene matches: 6. Germline CDR1 is SEHNR and CDR2 is FQNEAQ (reference sequence). CDR3 length: 14 residues. The DNA for the CDR3 is TGTGCCAGCAGCTTCGGGAGGCTTCAAAATGAGCAGTTCTTC. This sequence encodes CASSFGRLQNEQFF.

The rearrangement links TRBV20-1 to TRBJ2-3; D possibly corresponds to TRBD2 (5 bases). Trimming shortened V by 6 bases and J by 11 bases, and 21 bases separated the two germline ends. Germline CDR1 DFQATT, CDR2 SNEGSKA (reference sequence). The CDR3 is made up of 13 amino acids. The CDR3 bases are TGCAGTGCGAACAGACTACGTATTGCCAAGCAGTATTTT. The encoded protein is CSANRLRIAKQYF.

CDR3 region: CASTSGGLRNIQYF. CDR3 nucleotide sequence: TGTGCCAGCACCTCGGGCGGCCTACGGAACATTCAGTACTTC. The chain carries TRBV5-5 and TRBJ2-4; D is unclear. In germline, CDR1 is SGHKS, CDR2 YYEKEE (reference sequence). Trimming left V 6 bases short and J 7 bases short, with 17 bases between. The CDR3 loop spans 14 amino acids.

The table lists this clonotype with a few counts. J is TRBJ2-5 and V is TRBV6-2 or TRBV6-3, with TRBD2 matching 7 bases. Germline V gene sequence: CDR1 MNHEY, CDR2 SVGEGT. The CDR3 has 14 amino acids. V gave up 2 bases and J gave up 3 bases; unmatched junction bases: 3. Written as DNA, the CDR3 is TGTGCCAGCAGTTACCCAGCGGGGAAAGAGACCCAGTACTTC. It encodes CASSYPAGKETQYF.

The sample holds a few counts of this clonotype. V usage is TRBV20-1 and J usage is TRBJ1-1, with a weak D call TRBD1 (6 bases). CDR1 and CDR2 (germline): DFQATT, SNEGSKA (reference sequence). This CDR3 has 13 amino acids. The DNA of the CDR3 is TGCAGCGCCGCTCAGGGGTTGAACACTGAAGCTTTCTTT. Its translation is CSAAQGLNTEAFF.

This clonotype has a count of ten or more. The chain has TRBV3-1 and TRBJ1-1; possibly TRBD1 for D (5 bases). V lost 1 base and J 10 bases, leaving 13 bases between the germline ends. The CDR3 spans 13 residues. The germline V gene encodes CDR1 LGHDT and CDR2 YNNKEL (reference sequence). The CDR3 sequence: CASSQGEGLVAFF. The CDR3 DNA reads as TGTGCCAGCAGCCAAGGGGAGGGGCTCGTAGCTTTCTTT.

There are many counts of this clonotype. CDR3 sequence (DNA): TGTGCCAGCAGTTCTCCCCCCGATACGCAGTATTTT. Its protein product is CASSSPPDTQYF. The chain combines TRBV7-2 with TRBJ2-3; D not certain. Germline V lookup: CDR1 SGHTA, CDR2 FQGNSA. The length of the CDR3 is 12 residues. Trimming stripped 6 bases from V and 6 bases from J, with 10 bases between.

This clonotype appeared a few times. The V call is TRBV28, the J call TRBJ2-3; D not resolved. The CDR3 runs 12 residues. Germline lookup yields CDR1 MDHEN and CDR2 SYDVKM. Trimming pared 5 bases from V and 5 bases from J, leaving 8 bases between. CDR3 sequence reads: CASSPPQDTQYF. CDR3 in DNA: TGTGCCAGCAGTCCCCCGCAAGATACGCAGTATTTT.

This clonotype was seen only once. The genes are TRBV20-1 and TRBJ2-7; D call uncertain. The V gene's germline CDR1 is DFQATT and CDR2 SNEGSKA (reference sequence). This CDR3 region has 14 residues. With 6 bases removed from V and 0 bases from J, the gap between germline ends came to 15 bases. CDR3: CSANFRASSYEQYF. CDR3 sequence (DNA): TGCAGTGCGAATTTTCGGGCAAGCTCCTACGAGCAGTACTTC.

V is TRBV4-1 and J is TRBJ1-2, with D unresolved. Trimming pared 2 bases from V and 6 bases from J, leaving 16 bases between. In germline, CDR1 is MGHRA, CDR2 YSYEKL. The CDR3 totals 15 residues. The CDR3 DNA is TGCGCCAGCAGCCAATTTTGGAAATCTGGCCATGGCTACACCTTC. Its protein product is CASSQFWKSGHGYTF.

This clonotype showed up many times. The gene calls are TRBV28 and TRBJ2-1; the D is unclear. The CDR3 is 12 amino acids. Germline-derived CDR1 and CDR2 are MDHEN and SYDVKM. V was shortened by 7 bases and J by 5 bases, with 9 bases between the two germline ends. Written as DNA, the CDR3 is TGTGCCAGCATGATGGCAGACAATGAGCAGTTCTTC. Protein: CASMMADNEQFF.

This clonotype was detected ten times or more. V gene TRBV12-3 or TRBV12-4 combines with J gene TRBJ2-3; 9 nucleotides agree with TRBD1. The CDR3 totals 16 residues. V was clipped by 8 bases and J by 8 bases; unmatched bases: 17. In DNA form, the CDR3 reads TGTGCCAGCGGCCATCGGGACAGGGCCTTTTGGGGTACGCAGTATTTT. It codes for CASGHRDRAFWGTQYF.

The gene calls are TRBV20-1 and TRBJ1-5; D not resolved. CDR1 is DFQATT and CDR2 is SNEGSKA in the germline V gene (reference sequence). This CDR3 is 13 amino acids long. V shed 6 bases and J shed 2 bases, with 11 bases lying between them. CDR3 sequence (DNA): TGCAGTGCCCCAATCGAAGGCAATCAGCCCCAGCATTTT. Its protein is CSAPIEGNQPQHF.

The chain joins TRBV6-2 or TRBV6-3 to TRBJ1-1; D call uncertain. The CDR3 loop spans 17 amino acids. Trimming left V 8 bases short and J 5 bases short, with 27 bases between. CDR1 is MNHEY and CDR2 is SVGEGT in the germline V gene. CDR3 in DNA: TGTGCCAGCTCCCAAGGGAGGTCTCATTTGCTGCGTACTGAAGCTTTCTTT. It encodes CASSQGRSHLLRTEAFF.

This clonotype turned up a few times. The genes are TRBV10-3 and TRBJ1-6; unclear D gene. The V end lost 0 bases, the J end lost 7 bases, and 7 bases lay between the germline ends. The CDR3 extends over 14 amino acids. CDR1 and CDR2 from the germline V gene are ENHRY and SYGVKD. This chain's CDR3 is CAISESERNSPLHF. The CDR3, as DNA: TGTGCCATCAGTGAGTCGGAGCGGAATTCACCCCTCCACTTT.

This clonotype appeared a few times. This CDR3 is CASSLGLVRGRGYYEQYF. The CDR3 region has the DNA TGTGCCAGCAGCTTAGGCCTGGTGAGGGGCAGGGGATACTACGAGCAGTACTTC. The rearrangement links TRBV7-8 to TRBJ2-7; weak D call: TRBD1 (6 bases). Germline CDR1 reads SGHVS; CDR2 reads FQNEAQ. V was cut by 1 base and J by 3 bases, with 22 bases left in between. The CDR3 is made up of 18 amino acids.

The genes are TRBV25-1 and TRBJ2-5; D unclear. Germline V lookup: CDR1 MGHDK, CDR2 SYGVNS. Trimming shortened V by 2 bases and J by 5 bases, and 15 bases separated the two germline ends. This CDR3 region has 15 residues. The CDR3 DNA sequence: TGTGCCAGCAGTGAAAATCCGAAGGTTGCGGAGACCCAGTACTTC. It is translated as CASSENPKVAETQYF.

This clonotype was found a few times. This rearrangement joins TRBV12-3 or TRBV12-4 to TRBJ2-4; tentatively, D is TRBD1 or TRBD2 (6 bases each). V gave up 2 bases and J gave up 1 base, with 12 bases separating them. The CDR3 is made up of 16 amino acids. The CDR3 here is CASSLSGARAKNIQYF. CDR3 bases: TGTGCCAGCAGTTTATCGGGGGCCAGGGCCAAAAACATTCAGTACTTC.